The clone carrying this T cell receptor (beta chain) was observed once. The data were produced by immunoSEQ multiplex PCR, yet TCRdb's version contains in-frame clones alone and is incomplete. The sample lists more than 55,000 clones; more than 70% were seen once. The sample is drawn from a study of glioma-infiltrating T cells after dendritic cell vaccination. Study overall: Glioblastoma patients came from Phase I and II dendritic cell vaccination trials. Patients received three intradermal dendritic cell vaccine injections at biweekly intervals.

Germline trimming cut 8 bases from V and 0 bases from J; bases unmatched to any gene: 4. The CDR3 loop spans 14 amino acids. CDR1 is WSHSY, CDR2 SAAADI, per germline. As to time point: after dendritic cell vaccination, including at tumor progression/relapse. Only patients with spare fresh-frozen tumor and over two years of follow-up were included. Sequences were derived from blood, sampled after dendritic cell vaccination. This receptor was taken from a human donor with glioblastoma. V usage is TRBV10-2 and J usage is TRBJ2-1; 7 positions agree with TRBD1. The CDR3 is CASGRDSSYNEQFF. In nucleotides, the CDR3 is TGCGCCAGCGGTAGGGACAGCTCCTACAATGAGCAGTTCTTC.